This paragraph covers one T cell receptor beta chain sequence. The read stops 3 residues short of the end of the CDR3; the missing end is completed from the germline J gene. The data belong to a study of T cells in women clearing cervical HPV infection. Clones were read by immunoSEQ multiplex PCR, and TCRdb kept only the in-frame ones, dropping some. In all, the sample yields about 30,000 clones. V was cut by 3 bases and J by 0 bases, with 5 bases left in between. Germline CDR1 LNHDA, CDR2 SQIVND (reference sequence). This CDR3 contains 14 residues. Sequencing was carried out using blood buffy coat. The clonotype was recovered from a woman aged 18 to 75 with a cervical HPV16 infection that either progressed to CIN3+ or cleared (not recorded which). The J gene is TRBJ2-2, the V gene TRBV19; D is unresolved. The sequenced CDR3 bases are TGTGCCAGTAGTATTCTCCCGAACACCGGGGAG. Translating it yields CASSILPNTGE. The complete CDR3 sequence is CASSILPNTGELFF.